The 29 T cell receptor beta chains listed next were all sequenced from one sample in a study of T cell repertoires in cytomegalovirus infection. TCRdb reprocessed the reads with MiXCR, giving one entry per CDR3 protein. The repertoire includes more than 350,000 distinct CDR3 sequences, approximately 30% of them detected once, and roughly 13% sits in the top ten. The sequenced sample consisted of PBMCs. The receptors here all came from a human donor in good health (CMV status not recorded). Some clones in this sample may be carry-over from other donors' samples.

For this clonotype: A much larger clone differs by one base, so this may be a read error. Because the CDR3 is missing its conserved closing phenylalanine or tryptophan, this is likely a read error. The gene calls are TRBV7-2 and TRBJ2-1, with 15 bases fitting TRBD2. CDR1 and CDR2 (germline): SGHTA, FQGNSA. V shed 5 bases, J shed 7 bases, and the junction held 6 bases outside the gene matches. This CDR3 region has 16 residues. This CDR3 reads CASSATGTSGGNEQFL. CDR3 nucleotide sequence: TGTGCCAGCAGCGCTACCGGGACTAGCGGGGGGAATGAGCAGTTCTTA.

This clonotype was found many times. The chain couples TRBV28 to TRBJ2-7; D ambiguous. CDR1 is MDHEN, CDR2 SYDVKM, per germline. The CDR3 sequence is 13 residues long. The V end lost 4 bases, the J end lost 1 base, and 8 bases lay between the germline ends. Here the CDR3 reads CASSSSPSYEQYF. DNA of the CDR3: TGTGCCAGCAGTTCCAGTCCATCCTACGAGCAGTACTTC.

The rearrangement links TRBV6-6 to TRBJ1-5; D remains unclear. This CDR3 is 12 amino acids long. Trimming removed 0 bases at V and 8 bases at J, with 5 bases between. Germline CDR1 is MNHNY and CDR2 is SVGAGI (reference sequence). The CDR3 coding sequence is TGTGCCAGCAGTTACTCGGGAGAGCCCCAGCATTTT. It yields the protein CASSYSGEPQHF.

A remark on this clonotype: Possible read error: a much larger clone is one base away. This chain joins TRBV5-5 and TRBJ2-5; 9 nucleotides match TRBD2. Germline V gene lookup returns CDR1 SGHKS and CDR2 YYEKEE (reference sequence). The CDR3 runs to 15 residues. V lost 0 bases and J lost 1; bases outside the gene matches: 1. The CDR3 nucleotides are TGTGCCAGCAGCTTGGGACTAGCGGTCCAAGAGACCCAGTACTTC. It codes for CASSLGLAVQETQYF.

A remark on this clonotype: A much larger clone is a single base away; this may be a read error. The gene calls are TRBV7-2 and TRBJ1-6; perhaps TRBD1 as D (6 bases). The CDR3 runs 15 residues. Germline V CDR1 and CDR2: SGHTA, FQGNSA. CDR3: CASGTGSQTNSPLPF. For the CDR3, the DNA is TGTGCCAGCGGAACAGGGTCCCAGACTAATTCACCCCTCCCCTTT.

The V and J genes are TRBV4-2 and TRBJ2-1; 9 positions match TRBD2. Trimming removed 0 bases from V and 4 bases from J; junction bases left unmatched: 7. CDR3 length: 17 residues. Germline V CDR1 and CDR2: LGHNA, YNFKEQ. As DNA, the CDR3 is TGTGCCAGCAGCCAAGAAATGATAGCGGGGGATTACAATGAGCAGTTCTTC. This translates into CASSQEMIAGDYNEQFF.

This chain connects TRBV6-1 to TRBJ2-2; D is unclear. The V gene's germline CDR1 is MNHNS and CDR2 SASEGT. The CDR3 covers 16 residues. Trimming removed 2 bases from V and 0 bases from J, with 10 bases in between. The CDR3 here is CASSEFWSANTGELFF. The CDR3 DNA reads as TGTGCCAGCAGTGAATTTTGGAGCGCGAACACCGGGGAGCTGTTTTTT.

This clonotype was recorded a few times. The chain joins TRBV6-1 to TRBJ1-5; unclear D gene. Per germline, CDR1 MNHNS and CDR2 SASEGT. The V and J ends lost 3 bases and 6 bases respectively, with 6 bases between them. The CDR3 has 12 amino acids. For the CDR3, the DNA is TGTGCCAGCAGTGACGGGATTCAGCCCCAGCATTTT. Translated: CASSDGIQPQHF.

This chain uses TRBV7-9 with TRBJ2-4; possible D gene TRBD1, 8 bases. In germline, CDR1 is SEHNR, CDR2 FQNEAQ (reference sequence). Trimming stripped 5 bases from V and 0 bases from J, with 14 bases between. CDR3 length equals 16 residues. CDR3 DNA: TGTGCCAGCAGCGGGGGGGGGACAGGAGCCAAAAACATTCAGTACTTC. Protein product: CASSGGGTGAKNIQYF. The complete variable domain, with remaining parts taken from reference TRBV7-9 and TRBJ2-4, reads DTGVSQNPRHKITKRGQNVTFRCDPISEHNRLYWYRQTLGQGPEFLTYFQNEAQLEKSRLLSDRFSAERPKGSFSTLEIQRTEQGDSAMYLCASSGGGTGAKNIQYFGAGTRLSVL.

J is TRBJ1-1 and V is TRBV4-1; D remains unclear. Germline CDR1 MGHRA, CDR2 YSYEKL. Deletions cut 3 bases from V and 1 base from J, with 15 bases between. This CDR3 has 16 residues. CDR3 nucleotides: TGCGCCAGCAGCCATGAAGTGTCGACGAGGAACACTGAAGCTTTCTTT. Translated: CASSHEVSTRNTEAFF.

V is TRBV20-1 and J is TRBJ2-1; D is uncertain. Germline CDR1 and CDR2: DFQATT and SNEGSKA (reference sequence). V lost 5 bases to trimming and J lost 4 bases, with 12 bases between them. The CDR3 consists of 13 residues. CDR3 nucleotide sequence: TGCAGTGCTCCATTCGGCCTTTACAATGAGCAGTTCTTC. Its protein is CSAPFGLYNEQFF.

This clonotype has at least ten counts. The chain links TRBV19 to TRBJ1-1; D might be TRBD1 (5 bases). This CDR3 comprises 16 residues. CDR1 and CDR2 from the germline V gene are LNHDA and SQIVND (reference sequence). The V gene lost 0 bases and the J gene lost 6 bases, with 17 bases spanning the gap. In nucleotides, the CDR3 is TGTGCCAGTAGTATAGAAAGGCCCGCGGGGCAGGCTGAAGCTTTCTTT. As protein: CASSIERPAGQAEAFF. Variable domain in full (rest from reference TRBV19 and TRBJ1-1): DGGITQSPKYLFRKEGQNVTLSCEQNLNHDAMYWYRQDPGQGLRLIYYSQIVNDFQKGDIAEGYSVSREKKESFPLTVTSAQKNPTAFYLCASSIERPAGQAEAFFGQGTRLTVV.

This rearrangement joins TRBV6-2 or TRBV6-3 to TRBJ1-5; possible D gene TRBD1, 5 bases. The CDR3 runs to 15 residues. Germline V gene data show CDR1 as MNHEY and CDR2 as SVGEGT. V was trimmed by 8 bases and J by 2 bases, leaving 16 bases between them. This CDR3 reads CASREWDGGNQPQHF. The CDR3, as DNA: TGTGCCAGCCGTGAGTGGGACGGAGGCAATCAGCCCCAGCATTTT.

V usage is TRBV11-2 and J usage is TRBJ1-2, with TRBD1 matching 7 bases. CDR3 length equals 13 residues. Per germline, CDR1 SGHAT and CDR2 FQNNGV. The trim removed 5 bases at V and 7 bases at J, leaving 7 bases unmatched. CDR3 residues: CASSKDRIRGYTF. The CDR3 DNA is TGTGCCAGCAGCAAGGACAGGATTCGTGGCTACACCTTC.

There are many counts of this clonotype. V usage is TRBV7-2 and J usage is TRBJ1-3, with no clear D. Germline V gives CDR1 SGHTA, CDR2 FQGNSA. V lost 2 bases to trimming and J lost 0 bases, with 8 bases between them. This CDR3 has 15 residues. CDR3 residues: CASSLQASSGNTIYF. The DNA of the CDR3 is TGTGCCAGCAGCTTACAGGCCAGCTCTGGAAACACCATATATTTT.

The CDR3 nucleotides are TGTGCCAGCAGCTTAGCGGGGGGCCACTTGGGAGAGACCCAGTACTTC. Translation: CASSLAGGHLGETQYF. The chain has TRBV6-2 or TRBV6-3 and TRBJ2-5; 10 nucleotides align to TRBD2. The germline V gene encodes CDR1 MNHEY and CDR2 SVGEGT. Trimming cost V 6 bases and J 4 bases; bases outside gene matches: 11. This CDR3 has 16 residues.

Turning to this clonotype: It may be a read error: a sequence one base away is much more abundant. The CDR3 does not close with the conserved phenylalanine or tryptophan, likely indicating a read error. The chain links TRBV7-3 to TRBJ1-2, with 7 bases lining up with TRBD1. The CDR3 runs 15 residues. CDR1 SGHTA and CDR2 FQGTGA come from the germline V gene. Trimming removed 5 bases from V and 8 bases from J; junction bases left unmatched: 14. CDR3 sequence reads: CASSLLGTVIRGYTL. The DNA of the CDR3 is TGTGCCAGCAGCCTCCTTGGGACAGTGATTCGCGGCTACACCTTA.

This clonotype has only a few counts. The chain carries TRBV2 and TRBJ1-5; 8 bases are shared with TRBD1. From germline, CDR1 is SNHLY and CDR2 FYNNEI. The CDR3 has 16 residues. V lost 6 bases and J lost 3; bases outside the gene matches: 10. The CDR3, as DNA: TGTGCCAGCAGCCGACCCGGGACAGGTTTCAATCAGCCCCAGCATTTT. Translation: CASSRPGTGFNQPQHF. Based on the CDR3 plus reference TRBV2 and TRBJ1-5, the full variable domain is EPEVTQTPSHQVTQMGQEVILRCVPISNHLYFYWYRQILGQKVEFLVSFYNNEISEKSEIFDDQFSVERPDGSNFTLKIRSTKLEDSAMYFCASSRPGTGFNQPQHFGDGTRLSIL.

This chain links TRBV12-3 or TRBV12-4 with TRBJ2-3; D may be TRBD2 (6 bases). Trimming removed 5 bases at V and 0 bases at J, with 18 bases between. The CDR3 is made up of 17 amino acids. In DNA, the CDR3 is TGTGCCAGCAGTCCCGCGGGGAGGCGGAGAAGCACAGATACGCAGTATTTT. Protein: CASSPAGRRRSTDTQYF.

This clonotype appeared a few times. The CDR3 reads CASSETGTGFGYTF. The CDR3 DNA reads as TGTGCCAGCAGTGAGACCGGGACAGGGTTTGGCTACACCTTC. The rearrangement links TRBV2 to TRBJ1-2; 9 bases align to TRBD1. This CDR3 is built from 14 residues. With 3 bases clipped from V and 7 bases from J, the junction kept 6 bases outside the gene matches. Germline CDR1 SNHLY, CDR2 FYNNEI.

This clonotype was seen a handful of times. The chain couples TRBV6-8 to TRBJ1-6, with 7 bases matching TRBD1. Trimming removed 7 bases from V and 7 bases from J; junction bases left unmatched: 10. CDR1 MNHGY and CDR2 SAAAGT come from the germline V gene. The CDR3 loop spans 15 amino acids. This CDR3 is CASIPPGQRNSPLHF. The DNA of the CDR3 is TGTGCCAGCATACCTCCGGGACAGAGAAATTCACCCCTCCACTTT.

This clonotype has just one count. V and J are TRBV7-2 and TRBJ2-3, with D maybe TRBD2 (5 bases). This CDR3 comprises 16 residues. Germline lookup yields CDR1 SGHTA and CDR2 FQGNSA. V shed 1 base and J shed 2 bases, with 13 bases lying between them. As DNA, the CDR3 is TGTGCCAGCAGCTTAGAAGTTAGCGCGACCACAGATACGCAGTATTTT. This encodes CASSLEVSATTDTQYF.

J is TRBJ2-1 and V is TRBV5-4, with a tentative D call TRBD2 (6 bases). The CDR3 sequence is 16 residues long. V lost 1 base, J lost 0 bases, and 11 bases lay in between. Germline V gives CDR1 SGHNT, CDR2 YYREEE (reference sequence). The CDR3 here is CASSLWAGSSYNEQFF. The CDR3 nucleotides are TGTGCCAGCAGCTTGTGGGCGGGGAGCTCCTACAATGAGCAGTTCTTC.

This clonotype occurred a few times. CDR3 in amino acids: CASGRGELGYGYTF. In nucleotides, the CDR3 is TGTGCCAGTGGGCGAGGCGAATTGGGCTATGGCTACACCTTC. This sequence joins TRBV7-6 and TRBJ1-2, with unresolved D. The CDR3 runs to 14 residues. Germline values: CDR1 SGHVS, CDR2 FNYEAQ. Trimming stripped 9 bases from V and 4 bases from J, with 18 bases between.

CDR3 sequence (DNA): TGTGCCAGCAGCATGACAGGGGTGAACACTGAAGCTTTCTTT. This gives the protein CASSMTGVNTEAFF. The V call is TRBV7-3, the J call TRBJ1-1; 8 bases map to TRBD1. Germline V lookup: CDR1 SGHTA, CDR2 FQGTGA. V shed 5 bases and J 0 bases; nucleotides not matched to a gene: 2. This CDR3 contains 14 residues.

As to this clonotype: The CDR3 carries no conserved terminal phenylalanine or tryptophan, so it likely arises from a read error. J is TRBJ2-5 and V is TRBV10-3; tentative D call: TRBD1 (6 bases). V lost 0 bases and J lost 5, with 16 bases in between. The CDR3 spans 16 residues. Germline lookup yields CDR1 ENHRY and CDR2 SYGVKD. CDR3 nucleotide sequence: TGTGCCATCAGTGAGTCGAACAGGGAGACTGGGGAGACCCAGTACTTA. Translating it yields CAISESNRETGETQYL.

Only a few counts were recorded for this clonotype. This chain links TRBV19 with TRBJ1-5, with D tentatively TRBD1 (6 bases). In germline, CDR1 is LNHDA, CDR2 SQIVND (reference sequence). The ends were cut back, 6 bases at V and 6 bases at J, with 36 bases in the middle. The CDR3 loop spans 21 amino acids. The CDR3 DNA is TGTGCCAGTAGCCAAATGGGGATATCAGCGGGGGGCGCGTCATTAGGTCAGCCCCAGCATTTT. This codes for CASSQMGISAGGASLGQPQHF.

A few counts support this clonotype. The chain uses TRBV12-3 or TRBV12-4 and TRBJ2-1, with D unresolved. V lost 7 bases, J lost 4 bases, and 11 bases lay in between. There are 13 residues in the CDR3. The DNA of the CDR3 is TGTGCCAGCACACCCGACACTTACAATGAGCAGTTCTTC. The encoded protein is CASTPDTYNEQFF.

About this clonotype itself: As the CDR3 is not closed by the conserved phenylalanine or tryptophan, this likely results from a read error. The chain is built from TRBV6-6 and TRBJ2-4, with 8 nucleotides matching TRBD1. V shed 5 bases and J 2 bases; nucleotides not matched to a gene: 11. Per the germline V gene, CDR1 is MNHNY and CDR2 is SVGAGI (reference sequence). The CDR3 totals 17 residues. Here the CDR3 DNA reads TGTGCCAGCAGTCCTACCCAGGGGGCGTCGACCAAAAACATTCAGTACTAC. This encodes CASSPTQGASTKNIQYY.